Listed below are T cell receptor beta chains from one sample, sequenced in a study of blood T cell repertoires in COVID-19. Profiling relied on immunoSEQ multiplex PCR, and the TCRdb table lists in-frame clones only, not all of them. The sample lists some 200,000 clones; around 83% were seen once. Sequencing input: peripheral blood. The receptors come from a woman aged 70-85 years with COVID-19, enrolled during active disease. CDR3s include the opening cysteine and the closing phenylalanine or tryptophan. D genes are given only for firm matches. Clone sizes are given selectively: once, few, many, or a class where the clone is expanded.

v_call	j_call	clone_size	d_call	cdr3_nt	cdr3_aa
TRBV3-1/TRBV3-2	TRBJ2-7	-	-	TGTGCCAGCAGCCAAAGGGGCTCCTACGAGCAGTACTTC	CASSQRGSYEQYF
TRBV2	TRBJ2-7	-	-	TGTGCCAGCAGTGGGGGGCCTTCCTACGAGCAGTACTTC	CASSGGPSYEQYF
TRBV11-2	TRBJ1-2	-	-	TGTGCCAGCAGCCCGGACAGTCCCTATGGCTACACCTTC	CASSPDSPYGYTF
TRBV4-3	TRBJ2-5	-	TRBD2	TGCGCCAGCAGCCAAGCCACTAGCGGATCGGGGGAGACCCAGTACTTC	CASSQATSGSGETQYF
TRBV6-5	TRBJ2-1	-	TRBD2	TGTGCCAGGGGAGGGGGACTAGCGGGAGATCATGAGCAGTTCTTC	CARGGGLAGDHEQFF
TRBV24-1	TRBJ1-4	-	TRBD1	TGTGCCACCAGCTCGGGACAGGGCAGTGAAAAACTGTTTTTT	CATSSGQGSEKLFF
TRBV3-1/TRBV3-2	TRBJ1-2	-	-	TGTGCCAGCAGCCAAGACAGGGGACAAGGCGGCTACACCTTC	CASSQDRGQGGYTF
TRBV5-8	TRBJ2-1	-	-	TGTGCCAGCAGCTTGGGGGGGGTTCTCGAGCAGTTCTTC	CASSLGGVLEQFF
TRBV14	TRBJ2-7	-	TRBD2	TGTGCCAGCAGCGACGAAAAAAGACTAGCAACCCACGAGCAGTACTTC	CASSDEKRLATHEQYF
TRBV7-2	TRBJ2-1	-	-	TGTGCCAGCAGCCTAGGGGTAGCTACCTACAATGAGCAGTTCTTC	CASSLGVATYNEQFF
TRBV12-3/TRBV12-4	TRBJ2-7	few	-	TGTGCCTCGAACCGGCCGGGATCCTACGAGCAGTACTTC	CASNRPGSYEQYF
TRBV5-6	TRBJ2-4	-	-	TGTGCCAGCAGCCCAACAGGGTTGTCAAACATTCAGTACTTC	CASSPTGLSNIQYF
TRBV5-5	TRBJ1-5	few	-	TGTGCCAGCAGCTTTACAGGGAGTGGGGGTCAGCCCCAGCATTTT	CASSFTGSGGQPQHF
TRBV2	TRBJ1-6	-	TRBD1	TGTGCCAGCACAGAGGAACAGGGGGATTCACCCCTCCACTTT	CASTEEQGDSPLHF
TRBV28	TRBJ2-2	-	-	TGTGCCAGCATTTTTTCCGGAGGAAACGGGGAGCTGTTTTTT	CASIFSGGNGELFF
TRBV4-3	TRBJ1-5	-	-	TGCGCCAGCAGCCAAGACTTATCCCAGCCCCAGCATTTT	CASSQDLSQPQHF
TRBV18	TRBJ1-1	-	TRBD1	TGTGCCAGCTCATTTCGACAGGGGGAGACTGAAGCTTTCTTT	CASSFRQGETEAFF
TRBV5-6	TRBJ2-2	-	TRBD1	TGTGCCAGCAGCCAGGTCGGCGGGACAGGGAATAGGGGGGAGCTGTTTTTT	CASSQVGGTGNRGELFF
TRBV24-1	TRBJ2-7	-	-	TGTGCCTCCCGGCGATCCCCACGGCGGCGCAGCTCCTACGAGCAGTACTTC	CASRRSPRRRSSYEQYF
TRBV6-1	TRBJ2-7	few	TRBD1	TGTGCCAGCAGTGAAGTTTTAGGGACAGCGACTCCCTACGAGCAGTACTTC	CASSEVLGTATPYEQYF
TRBV7-2	TRBJ2-1	-	TRBD2	TGTGCCAGCAGCACGAGACCGCAAACTAGCGGGAGCGTTAATGAGCAGTTCTTC	CASSTRPQTSGSVNEQFF
TRBV19	TRBJ1-1	-	TRBD1	TGTGCCACACAGGGGGCCTCTCCTAGGAATACTGAAGCTTTCTTT	CATQGASPRNTEAFF